Sequencing of this T cell receptor beta chain was carried out in a study of Ad26.COV2.S vaccination and SARS-CoV-2 variants. Germline loops: CDR1 SGHRS, CDR2 YFSETQ. Trimming took 2 bases from V and 12 from J, leaving 19 bases between them. The CDR3 has 14 amino acids. The repertoire was sequenced with immunoSEQ multiplex PCR; TCRdb's copy has only in-frame clones and lacks some. The sample has about 480,000 clones, around 88% seen once. The treatment: 15 to 20 received Ad26.COV2.S at low or high dose, single or two shots; five or six received placebo; per-sample allocation not given. On day 63 after the first injection, vaccine and placebo recipients gave samples. What was given as vaccine was an Ad26 vector encoding Wuhan-strain SARS-CoV-2 spike. This clone occurred once.

This receptor was obtained from a person between 18 and 59 years old who received the Ad26.COV2.S COVID-19 vaccine or a placebo. J is TRBJ2-3 and V is TRBV5-1, with TRBD1 as a possible D gene (5 bases). This specimen was peripheral blood, taken in a trial of Ad26.COV2.S vaccine versus placebo. The DNA of the CDR3 is TGCGCCAGCAGCTTAGGAGACAGTTCAGCCCTCCAGTATTTT. Translating gives CASSLGDSSALQYF.